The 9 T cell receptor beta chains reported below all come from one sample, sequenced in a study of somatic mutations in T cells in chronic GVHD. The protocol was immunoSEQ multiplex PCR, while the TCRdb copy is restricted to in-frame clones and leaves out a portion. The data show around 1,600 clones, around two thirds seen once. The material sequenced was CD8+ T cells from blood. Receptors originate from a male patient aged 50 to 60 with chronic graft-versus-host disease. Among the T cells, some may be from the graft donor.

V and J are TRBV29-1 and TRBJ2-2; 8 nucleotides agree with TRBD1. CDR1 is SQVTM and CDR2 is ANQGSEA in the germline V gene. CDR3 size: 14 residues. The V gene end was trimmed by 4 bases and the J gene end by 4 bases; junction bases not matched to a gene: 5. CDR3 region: CSVARTGTTGELFF. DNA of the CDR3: TGCAGCGTTGCCCGGACAGGGACCACCGGGGAGCTGTTTTTT.

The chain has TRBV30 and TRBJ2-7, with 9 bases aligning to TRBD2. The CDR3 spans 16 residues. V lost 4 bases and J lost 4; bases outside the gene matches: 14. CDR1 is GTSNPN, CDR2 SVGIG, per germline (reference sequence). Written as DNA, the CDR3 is TGTGCCTGGACCAAGAGCGGACTAGCGAAACATTACGAGCAGTACTTC. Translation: CAWTKSGLAKHYEQYF.

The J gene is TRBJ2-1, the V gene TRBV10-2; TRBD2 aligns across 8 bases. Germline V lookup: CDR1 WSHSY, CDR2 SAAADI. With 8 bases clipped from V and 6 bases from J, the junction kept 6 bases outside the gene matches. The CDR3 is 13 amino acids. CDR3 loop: CASEHGTSNEQFF. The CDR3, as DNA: TGCGCCAGCGAACATGGGACTAGCAATGAGCAGTTCTTC.

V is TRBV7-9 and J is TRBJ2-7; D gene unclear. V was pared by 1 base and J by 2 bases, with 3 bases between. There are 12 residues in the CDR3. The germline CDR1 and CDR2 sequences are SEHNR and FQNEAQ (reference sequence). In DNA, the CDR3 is TGTGCCAGCAGCTTAGTAGCCTACGAGCAGTACTTC. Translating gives CASSLVAYEQYF.

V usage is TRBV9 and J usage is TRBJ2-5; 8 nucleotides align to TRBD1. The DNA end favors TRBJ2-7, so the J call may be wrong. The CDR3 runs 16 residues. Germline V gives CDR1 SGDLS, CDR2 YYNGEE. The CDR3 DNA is TGTGCCAGCAGCGGCCTGACAGGGGCAAGCTCCTACGAGCAGTACTTC. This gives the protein CASSGLTGASSYEQYF.

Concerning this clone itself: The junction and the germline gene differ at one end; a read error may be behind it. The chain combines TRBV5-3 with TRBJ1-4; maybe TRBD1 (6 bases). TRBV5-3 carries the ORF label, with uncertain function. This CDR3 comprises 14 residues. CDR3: CASSLGDTDEKLFF. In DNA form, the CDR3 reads TGTGCCAGCAGCTTGGGGGACACGGATGAAAAACTGTTTTTT.

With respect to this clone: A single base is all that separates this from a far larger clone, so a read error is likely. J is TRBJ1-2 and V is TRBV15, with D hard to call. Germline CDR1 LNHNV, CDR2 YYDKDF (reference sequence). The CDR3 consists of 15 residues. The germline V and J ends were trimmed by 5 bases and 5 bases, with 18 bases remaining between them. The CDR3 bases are TGTGCCACCAGCCCAGTAGCACGGTCCCGTTATGGCTACACCTTC. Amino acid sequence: CATSPVARSRYGYTF. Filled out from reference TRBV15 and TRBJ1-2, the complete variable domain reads DAMVIQNPRYQVTQFGKPVTLSCSQTLNHNVMYWYQQKSSQAPKLLFHYYDKDFNNEADTPDNFQSRRPNTSFCFLDIRSPGLGDTAMYLCATSPVARSRYGYTFGSGTRLTVV.

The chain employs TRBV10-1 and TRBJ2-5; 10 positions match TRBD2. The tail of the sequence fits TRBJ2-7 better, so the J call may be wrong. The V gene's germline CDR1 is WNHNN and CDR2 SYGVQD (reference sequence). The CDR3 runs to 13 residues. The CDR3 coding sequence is TGCGCCAGCAGTGAAGGGACTAGCGCCGAGCAGTACTTC. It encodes CASSEGTSAEQYF.

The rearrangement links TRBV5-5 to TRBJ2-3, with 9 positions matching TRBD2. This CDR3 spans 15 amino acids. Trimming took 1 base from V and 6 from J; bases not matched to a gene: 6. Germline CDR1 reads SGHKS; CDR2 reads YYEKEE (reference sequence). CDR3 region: CASSLMPSGADTQYF. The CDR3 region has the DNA TGTGCCAGCAGCTTGATGCCTAGCGGGGCCGATACGCAGTATTTT.